This record concerns one T cell receptor (beta chain) sequence. The data stem from a study of blood T cells in healthy people across ages. A sample-barcoded 5' primer and a J-beta primer mix were used in a second PCR of about 7 to 11 cycles. The authors tagged each cDNA molecule using a template-switch adaptor with 12 random nucleotides. A single record per CDR3 protein comes from TCRdb applying MiXCR to the 5' RACE reads. The sample has about 680,000 distinct CDR3 sequences, around 49% seen once. The sequenced sample was blood. This TCR derives from an older woman in good health.

CDR3: CASSPAPSGRGADTQYF. CDR3 DNA sequence: TGTGCCAGCAGCCCAGCCCCCAGCGGGAGAGGCGCAGATACGCAGTATTTT. The V and J genes are TRBV7-2 and TRBJ2-3; 8 nucleotides match TRBD2. The ends lost 5 bases at V and 4 bases at J; junction bases unmatched: 14. This CDR3 contains 17 residues. CDR1 SGHTA and CDR2 FQGNSA come from the germline V gene. Based on the CDR3 plus reference TRBV7-2 and TRBJ2-3, the full variable domain is GAGVSQSPSNKVTEKGKDVELRCDPISGHTALYWYRQSLGQGLEFLIYFQGNSAPDKSGLPSDRFSAERTGGSVSTLTIQRTQQEDSAVYLCASSPAPSGRGADTQYFGPGTRLTVL.